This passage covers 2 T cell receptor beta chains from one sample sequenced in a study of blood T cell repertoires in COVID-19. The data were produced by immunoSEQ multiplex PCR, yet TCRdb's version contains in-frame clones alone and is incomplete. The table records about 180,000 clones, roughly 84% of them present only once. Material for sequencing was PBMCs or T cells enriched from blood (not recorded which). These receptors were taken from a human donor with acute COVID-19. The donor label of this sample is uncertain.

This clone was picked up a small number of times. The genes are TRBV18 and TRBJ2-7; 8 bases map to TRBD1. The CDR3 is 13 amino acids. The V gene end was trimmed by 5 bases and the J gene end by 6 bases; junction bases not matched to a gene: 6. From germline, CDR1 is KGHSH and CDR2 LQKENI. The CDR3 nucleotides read TGTGCCAGCTCATCCTCAGGGGGCTCCGAGCAGTACTTC. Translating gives CASSSSGGSEQYF.

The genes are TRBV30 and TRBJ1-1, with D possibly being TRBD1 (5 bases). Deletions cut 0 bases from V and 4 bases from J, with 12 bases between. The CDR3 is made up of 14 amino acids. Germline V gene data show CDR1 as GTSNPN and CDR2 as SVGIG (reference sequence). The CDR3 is CAWSVGGAPTEAFF. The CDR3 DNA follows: TGTGCCTGGAGTGTAGGTGGGGCGCCCACTGAAGCTTTCTTT.